This T cell receptor beta chain was sequenced for a study of technical replicates of blood from a handful of donors (dated by TCRdb to about 2017). From the cysteine through the phenylalanine, the CDR3 covers 14 amino acids. Only the CDR3 DNA stays, 42 bases, in frame from base 1. For this chain, trimming is 6 bases at the V end and 8 bases at the J end, and the number of junction bases without a gene match is 7. Looking up the germline V gene (reference sequence) yields CDR1 SEHNR and CDR2 FQNEAQ. To prepare the library, the immunoSEQ multiplex PCR assay was applied. The table comes from immuneACCESS by way of TCRdb, which keeps in-frame sequences with V and J called. Part of the clones is missing from these tables; in studies checked, under half for an unresolved V gene and the rest for unknown reasons. The sample contains about 59,000 clones, 90% to 95% of them found a single time. In total, the top ten clones hold approximately 4.2% of the sample.

This clone was detected once. What this receptor recognizes is not known. There are no base qualities to consult, and no much larger clone falls within one base. The sequenced sample was PBMCs. The source of this sequence is a human donor in good health. Some clones in this sample may be carry-over from other donors' samples. The chain joins TRBV7-9 to TRBJ1-6; 7 bases in between match TRBD1. The base sequence is TGTGCCAGCAGTTTGGACAGGAGTTATTCACCCCTCCACTTT. Its product reads: CASSLDRSYSPLHF.